This T cell receptor (beta chain) was obtained from a study of post-analysis software for immune sequencing data. Study background: Secondary progressive, relapsing-remitting and progressive-relapsing multiple sclerosis were among the included disease courses. Overall study findings and caveats: Normalized Chao1 diversity was significantly lower in multiple sclerosis patients than in controls.

TCR beta cDNA libraries included unique molecular identifiers. TCRdb passed the PCR reads through MiXCR, listing each CDR3 protein once. The sample shows 800,000 to 950,000 distinct CDR3 sequences, around 53% of them seen only once. Regarding this clonotype: The antigen remains unidentified.

The sample was blood. The sequence was obtained from a girl aged 10 to 17 with multiple sclerosis.

CDR3 residues: CASSLAIGLGRDTQYF. CDR3 DNA sequence: TGCGCCAGCAGCTTGGCCATCGGACTAGGGCGAGATACGCAGTATTTT. The rearrangement uses TRBV5-1 and TRBJ2-3, with 7 nucleotides matching TRBD2. The CDR3 runs to 16 residues. The V and J ends lost 0 bases and 5 bases, in that order; junction bases with no gene match: 9. Germline V gene sequence: CDR1 SGHRS, CDR2 YFSETQ.